The clone carrying this T cell receptor (beta chain) was recorded at least ten times. The target antigen is unknown. This record comes from a study of T-cell memory formation after mild COVID-19. Turning to the study itself: Among the donors, TCR clusters were largely specific to each donor.

V lost 3 bases and J 4 bases, leaving 9 bases between the germline ends. The CDR3 is 13 amino acids. Germline CDR1 reads SGDLS; CDR2 reads YYNGEE. With constant-segment primers, 5'RACE yielded cDNA libraries of TCR alpha and TCR beta that carried sample barcodes and UMIs. Each CDR3 protein is one row after TCRdb ran MiXCR on the 5' RACE reads. Of more than 350,000 distinct CDR3 sequences in the sample, around 21% were seen once. Whole-study results and caveats: SARS-CoV-2 specificity of second-wave clones peaking day 37 was unconfirmed.

The chain links TRBV9 to TRBJ2-3, with a weak D call TRBD2 (6 bases). The sample comprised PBMCs or a T cell subset sorted from them (not recorded which). The sequence derives from an adult woman who had mild COVID-19 (a few samples of this study predate the infection). Cell type and time point are not known. CDR3 loop: CASSGGVSDTQYF. The CDR3 DNA reads as TGTGCCAGCAGCGGCGGGGTTTCAGATACGCAGTATTTT.